A selection of T cell receptor beta chains follows, all from one sample in a study of T cell responses to AZD1222 COVID-19 vaccine. Produced via immunoSEQ multiplex PCR; TCRdb's table is partial and in-frame only. The table records 150,000 or so clones, 90% to 95% of them present only once. Sequences were derived from peripheral blood, sampled 28 days after the second AZD1222 dose. Source of these receptors: an adult who received the AZD1222 COVID-19 vaccine. CDR3s include the opening cysteine and the closing phenylalanine or tryptophan. The D gene is left open where the match is weak. Clone size is shown for a subset of rows, as once, few, many or a class of expanded clone.

j_call | v_call | clone_size | d_call | cdr3_nt | cdr3_aa
TRBJ2-3 | TRBV7-9 | NA | TRBD2 | TGTGCCAGCAGCCTAGCGGGAGGACGCACAGATACGCAGTATTTT | CASSLAGGRTDTQYF
TRBJ1-2 | TRBV30 | NA | NA | TGTGCCTGGAGTGTCGGGCAAAATGCTCACACCTTC | CAWSVGQNAHTF
TRBJ2-2 | TRBV5-4 | NA | TRBD1 | TGTGCCAGCGTCGTGGACAGGTCCGGCGGGGAGCTGTTTTTT | CASVVDRSGGELFF
TRBJ2-3 | TRBV3-1/TRBV3-2 | NA | TRBD2 | TGTGCCAGCAGCCATTTCCTGGGTAGCGGGGGGGCGGATACGCAGTATTTT | CASSHFLGSGGADTQYF
TRBJ2-7 | TRBV5-6 | few | TRBD2 | TGTGCCAGCAGCTTAAGCGGGAGTCTCTCCTACGAGCAGTACTTC | CASSLSGSLSYEQYF
TRBJ2-5 | TRBV2 | NA | NA | TGTGCCAGCAGGAGGGGGGTTGGGGTCCAAGAGACCCAGTACTTC | CASRRGVGVQETQYF
TRBJ2-7 | TRBV7-9 | NA | TRBD2 | TGTGCCAGCAGCCTGGGGACTAGCGGGGAATACGAGCAGTACTTC | CASSLGTSGEYEQYF
TRBJ1-2 | TRBV5-5 | NA | NA | TGTGCCAGCAGCTTGGACAGGGTTGGCTACACCTTC | CASSLDRVGYTF
TRBJ2-7 | TRBV4-1 | NA | NA | TGCGCCAGCAGCCAAGTGGGTCCGAAAAAACCCTCCTACGAGCAGTACTTC | CASSQVGPKKPSYEQYF
TRBJ2-7 | TRBV6-1 | NA | NA | TGTGCCAGCAGTGAATGGGGTTACGAGCAGTACTTC | CASSEWGYEQYF
TRBJ2-7 | TRBV5-8 | NA | NA | TGTGCCAGCAGCCGATTCACAGGGTCGCGGTACGAGCAGTACTTC | CASSRFTGSRYEQYF
TRBJ2-5 | TRBV5-4 | NA | TRBD2 | TGTGCCAGCAGCTTGGATCACGGGGGGGAGACCCAGTACTTC | CASSLDHGGETQYF
TRBJ2-7 | TRBV12-5 | NA | NA | TGTGCTAGTGGTTTGAGGGGGTCCTACGAGCAGTACTTC | CASGLRGSYEQYF
TRBJ2-2 | TRBV9 | NA | NA | TGTGCCAGCAACTGGGGGAACACCGGGGAGCTGTTTTTT | CASNWGNTGELFF
TRBJ2-1 | TRBV12-3/TRBV12-4 | NA | NA | TGTGCCAGCGGACGGTCCTACAATGAGCAGTTCTTC | CASGRSYNEQFF
TRBJ2-2 | TRBV3-1/TRBV3-2 | few | NA | TGTGCCAGCAGCCAAAGTTCGAGAACCGGGGAGCTGTTTTTT | CASSQSSRTGELFF
TRBJ1-2 | TRBV2 | NA | TRBD1 | TGTGCCAGCAGTGCCCGACAGGGCTACTATGGCTACACCTTC | CASSARQGYYGYTF
TRBJ1-6 | TRBV7-9 | NA | TRBD1 | TGTGCCAGCAGCTTAGCGGGACAGAATTCACCCCTCCACTTT | CASSLAGQNSPLHF
TRBJ1-1 | TRBV7-2 | NA | NA | TGTGCCAGCAGCCCCCAACCTACGGGCACTGAAGCTTTCTTT | CASSPQPTGTEAFF
TRBJ2-1 | TRBV14 | once | NA | TGTGCCAGCAGCCTGCACAATAGCCCGCACAATGAGCAGTTCTTC | CASSLHNSPHNEQFF
TRBJ1-2 | TRBV7-9 | NA | NA | TGTGCCAGCAGCTTTCGGGCAGGCCTTTATGGCTACACCTTC | CASSFRAGLYGYTF
TRBJ1-3 | TRBV30 | few | NA | TGTGCCTGGAGTCAAGGACAAATCTCTGGAAACACCATATATTTT | CAWSQGQISGNTIYF
TRBJ2-5 | TRBV30 | NA | TRBD2 | TGTGCCTGGCTAGCGGGAGGGGAGACCCAGTACTTC | CAWLAGGETQYF
TRBJ2-3 | TRBV7-9 | NA | NA | TGTGCCAGCAGCTTAAAAAGACAGAGCTCTAGCACAGATACGCAGTATTTT | CASSLKRQSSSTDTQYF
TRBJ2-3 | TRBV9 | NA | NA | TGTGCCAGCAGCGTACCGGACTCCACAGATACGCAGTATTTT | CASSVPDSTDTQYF
TRBJ1-1 | TRBV11-2 | NA | NA | TGTGCCAGCAGCTTAGTGCAGACTGAAGCTTTCTTT | CASSLVQTEAFF
TRBJ2-3 | TRBV13 | NA | TRBD1 | TGTGCCAGCAGCCGCCCCCGGGACAGACTATCCACAGATACGCAGTATTTT | CASSRPRDRLSTDTQYF
TRBJ2-7 | TRBV12-3/TRBV12-4 | NA | TRBD1 | TGTGCCAGCTCGGGGACAGGGAGCAACGAGCAGTACTTC | CASSGTGSNEQYF